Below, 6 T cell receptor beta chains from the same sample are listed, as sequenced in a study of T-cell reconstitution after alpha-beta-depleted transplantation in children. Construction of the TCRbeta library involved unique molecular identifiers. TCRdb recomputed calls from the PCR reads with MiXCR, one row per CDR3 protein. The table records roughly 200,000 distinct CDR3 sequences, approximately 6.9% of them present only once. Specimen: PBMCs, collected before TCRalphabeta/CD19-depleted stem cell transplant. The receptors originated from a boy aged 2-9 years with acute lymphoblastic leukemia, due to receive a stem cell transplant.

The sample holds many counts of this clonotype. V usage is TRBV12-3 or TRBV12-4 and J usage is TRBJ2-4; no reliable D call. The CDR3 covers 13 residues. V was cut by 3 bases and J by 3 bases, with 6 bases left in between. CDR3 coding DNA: TGTGCCAGCAGTTTTTACGGCAAAAACATTCAGTACTTC. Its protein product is CASSFYGKNIQYF.

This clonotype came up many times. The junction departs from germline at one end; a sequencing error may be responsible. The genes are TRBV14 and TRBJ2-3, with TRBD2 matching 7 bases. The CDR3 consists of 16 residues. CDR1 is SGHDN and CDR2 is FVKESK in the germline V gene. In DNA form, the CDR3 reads TGTTCCAGCAGCCAAGCGCTAGCGGCAAACACAGATACGCAGTATTTT. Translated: CSSSQALAANTDTQYF.

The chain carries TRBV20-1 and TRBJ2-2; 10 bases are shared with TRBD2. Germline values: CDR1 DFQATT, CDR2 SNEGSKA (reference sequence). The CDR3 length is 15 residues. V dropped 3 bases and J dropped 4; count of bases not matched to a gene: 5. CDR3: CSARGLAGATGELFF. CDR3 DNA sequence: TGCAGTGCTAGGGGGCTAGCGGGAGCCACCGGGGAGCTGTTTTTT.

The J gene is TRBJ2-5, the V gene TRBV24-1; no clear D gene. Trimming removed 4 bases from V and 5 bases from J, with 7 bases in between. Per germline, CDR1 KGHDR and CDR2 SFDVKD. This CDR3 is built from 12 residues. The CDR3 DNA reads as TGTGCCACCAGTGACCCGGACGAGACCCAGTACTTC. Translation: CATSDPDETQYF.

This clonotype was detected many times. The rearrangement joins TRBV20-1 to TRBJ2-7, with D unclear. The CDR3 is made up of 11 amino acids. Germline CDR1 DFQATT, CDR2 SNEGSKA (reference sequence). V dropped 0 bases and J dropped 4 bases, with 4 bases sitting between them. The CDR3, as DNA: TGCAGTGCTAGAGAAAATTACGAGCAGTACTTC. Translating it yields CSARENYEQYF.

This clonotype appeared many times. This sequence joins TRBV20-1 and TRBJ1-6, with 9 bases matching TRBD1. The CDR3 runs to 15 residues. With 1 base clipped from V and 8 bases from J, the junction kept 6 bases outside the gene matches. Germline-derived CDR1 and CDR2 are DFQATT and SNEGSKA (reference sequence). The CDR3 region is CSARVGTGYHSPLHF. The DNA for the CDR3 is TGCAGTGCTAGAGTTGGGACAGGGTATCATTCACCCCTCCACTTT.